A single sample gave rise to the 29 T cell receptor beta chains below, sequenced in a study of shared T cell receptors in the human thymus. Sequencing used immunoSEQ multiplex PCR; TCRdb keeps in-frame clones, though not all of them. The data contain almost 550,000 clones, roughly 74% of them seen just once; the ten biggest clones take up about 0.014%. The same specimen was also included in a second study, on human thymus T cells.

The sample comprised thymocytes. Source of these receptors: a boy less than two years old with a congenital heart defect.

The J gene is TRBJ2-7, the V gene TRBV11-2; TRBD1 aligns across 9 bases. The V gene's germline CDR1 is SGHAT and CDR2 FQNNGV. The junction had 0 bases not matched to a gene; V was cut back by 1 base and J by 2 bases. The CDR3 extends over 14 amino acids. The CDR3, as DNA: TGTGCCAGCAGCTTAGGGACAGGGGCCTACGAGCAGTACTTC. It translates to CASSLGTGAYEQYF.

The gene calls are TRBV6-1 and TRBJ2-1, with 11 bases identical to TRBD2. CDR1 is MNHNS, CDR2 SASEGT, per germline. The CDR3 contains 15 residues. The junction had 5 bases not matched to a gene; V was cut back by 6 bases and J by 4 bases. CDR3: CASSLSGRDYNEQFF. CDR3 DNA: TGTGCCAGCAGCCTTAGCGGGAGGGATTACAATGAGCAGTTCTTC.

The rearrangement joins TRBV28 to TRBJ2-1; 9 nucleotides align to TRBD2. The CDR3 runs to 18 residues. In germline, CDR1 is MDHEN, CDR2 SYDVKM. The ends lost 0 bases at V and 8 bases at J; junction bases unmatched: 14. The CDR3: CASSLCLRGLTSGDEQFF. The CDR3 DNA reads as TGTGCCAGCAGTTTATGCTTGCGGGGTCTGACTAGCGGAGATGAGCAGTTCTTC.

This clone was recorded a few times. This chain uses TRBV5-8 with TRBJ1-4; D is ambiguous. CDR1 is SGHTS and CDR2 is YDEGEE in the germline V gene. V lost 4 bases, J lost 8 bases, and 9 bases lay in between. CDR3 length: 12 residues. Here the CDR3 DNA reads TGTGCCAGCAGCACTCAATCAGAAAAACTGTTTTTT. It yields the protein CASSTQSEKLFF.

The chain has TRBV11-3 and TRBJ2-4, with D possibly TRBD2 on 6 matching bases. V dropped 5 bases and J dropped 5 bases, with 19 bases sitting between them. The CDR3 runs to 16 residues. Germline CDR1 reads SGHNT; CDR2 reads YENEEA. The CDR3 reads CASSGVRGSPQNIQYF. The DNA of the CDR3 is TGTGCCAGCAGCGGAGTTCGGGGGAGCCCCCAAAACATTCAGTACTTC. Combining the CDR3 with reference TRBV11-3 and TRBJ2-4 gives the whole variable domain EAGVVQSPRYKIIEKKQPVAFWCNPISGHNTLYWYLQNLGQGPELLIRYENEEAVDDSQLPKDRFSAERLKGVDSTLKIQPAELGDSAVYLCASSGVRGSPQNIQYFGAGTRLSVL.

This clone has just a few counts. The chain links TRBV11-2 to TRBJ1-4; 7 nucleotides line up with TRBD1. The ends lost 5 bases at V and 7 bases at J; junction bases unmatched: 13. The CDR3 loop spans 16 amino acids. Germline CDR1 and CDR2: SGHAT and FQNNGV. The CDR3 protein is CASSPPGDSTSEKLFF. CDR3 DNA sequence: TGTGCCAGCAGCCCCCCGGGGGACAGTACCAGTGAAAAACTGTTTTTT.

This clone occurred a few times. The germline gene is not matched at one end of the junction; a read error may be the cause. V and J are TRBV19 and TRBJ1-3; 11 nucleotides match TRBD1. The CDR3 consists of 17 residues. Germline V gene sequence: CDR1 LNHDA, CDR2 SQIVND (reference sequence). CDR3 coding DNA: TGTGCTAGTAGCCCCCACCTGGACAGGGGGCTTGGAAACACCATATATTTT. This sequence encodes CASSPHLDRGLGNTIYF.

Written as DNA, the CDR3 is TGTGCTAGTGGTTTGGTACGACCGGGACAGAATTCCTACGAGCAGTACTTC. This gives the protein CASGLVRPGQNSYEQYF. The chain joins TRBV12-5 to TRBJ2-7, with TRBD1 identical over 7 bases. There are 17 residues in the CDR3. The trim removed 0 bases at V and 1 base at J, leaving 9 bases unmatched. Germline V CDR1 and CDR2: LGHNT, FRNRAP.

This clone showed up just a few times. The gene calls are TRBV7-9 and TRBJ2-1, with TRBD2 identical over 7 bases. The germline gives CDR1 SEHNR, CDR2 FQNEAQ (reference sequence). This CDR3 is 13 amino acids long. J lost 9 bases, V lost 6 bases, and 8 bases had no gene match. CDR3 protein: CASSGGGPVEQFF. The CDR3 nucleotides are TGTGCCAGCAGTGGGGGAGGGCCCGTTGAGCAGTTCTTC.

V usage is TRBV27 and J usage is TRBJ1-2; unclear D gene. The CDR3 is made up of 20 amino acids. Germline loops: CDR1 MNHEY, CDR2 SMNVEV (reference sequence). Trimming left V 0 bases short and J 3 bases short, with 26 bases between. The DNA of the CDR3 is TGTGCCAGCAGTTTATCGGTTCCCAATCGAATGGCAGGTGATTACTATGGCTACACCTTC. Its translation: CASSLSVPNRMAGDYYGYTF.

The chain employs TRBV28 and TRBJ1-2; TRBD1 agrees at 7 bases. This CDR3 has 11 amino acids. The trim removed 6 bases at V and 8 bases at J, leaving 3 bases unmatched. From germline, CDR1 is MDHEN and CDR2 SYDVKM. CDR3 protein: CASRTGDGYTF. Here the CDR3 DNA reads TGTGCCAGCAGAACAGGGGACGGCTACACCTTC.

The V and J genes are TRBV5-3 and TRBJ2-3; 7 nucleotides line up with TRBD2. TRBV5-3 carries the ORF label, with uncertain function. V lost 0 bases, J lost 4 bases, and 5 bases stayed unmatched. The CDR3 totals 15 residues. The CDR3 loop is CARSLGAGVADTQYF. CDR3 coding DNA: TGTGCCAGAAGCTTGGGGGCGGGAGTCGCAGATACGCAGTATTTT.

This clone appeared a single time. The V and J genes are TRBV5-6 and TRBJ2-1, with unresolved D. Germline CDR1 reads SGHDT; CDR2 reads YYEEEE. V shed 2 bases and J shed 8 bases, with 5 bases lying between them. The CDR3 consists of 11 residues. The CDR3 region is CASSFGDEQFF. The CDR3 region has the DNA TGTGCCAGCAGCTTCGGTGATGAGCAGTTCTTC.

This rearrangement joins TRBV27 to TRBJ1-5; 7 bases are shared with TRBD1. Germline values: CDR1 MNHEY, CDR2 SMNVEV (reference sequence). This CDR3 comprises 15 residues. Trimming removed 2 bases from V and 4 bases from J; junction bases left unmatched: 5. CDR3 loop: CASSLAGGRNQPQHF. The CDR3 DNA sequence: TGTGCCAGCAGTTTAGCAGGGGGTAGAAATCAGCCCCAGCATTTT.

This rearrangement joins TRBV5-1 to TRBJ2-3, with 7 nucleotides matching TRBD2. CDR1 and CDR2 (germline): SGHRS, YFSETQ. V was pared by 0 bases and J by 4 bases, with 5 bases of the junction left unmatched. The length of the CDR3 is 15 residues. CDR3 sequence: CASSLVAGAADTQYF. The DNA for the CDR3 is TGCGCCAGCAGCTTGGTGGCGGGAGCGGCAGATACGCAGTATTTT.

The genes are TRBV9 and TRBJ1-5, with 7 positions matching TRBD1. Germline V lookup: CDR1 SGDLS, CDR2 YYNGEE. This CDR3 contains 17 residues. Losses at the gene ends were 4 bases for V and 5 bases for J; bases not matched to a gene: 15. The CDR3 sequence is CASSPRPHRGRDQPQHF. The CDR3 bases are TGTGCCAGCAGCCCCAGACCCCACAGGGGAAGGGATCAGCCCCAGCATTTT.

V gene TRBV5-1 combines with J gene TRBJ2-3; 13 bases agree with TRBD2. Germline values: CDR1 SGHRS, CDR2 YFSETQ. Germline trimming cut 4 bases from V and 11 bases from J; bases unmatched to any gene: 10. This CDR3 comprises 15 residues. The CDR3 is CASSDRTSGRGKQYF. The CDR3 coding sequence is TGCGCCAGCAGCGACCGGACTAGCGGGAGAGGCAAGCAGTATTTT.

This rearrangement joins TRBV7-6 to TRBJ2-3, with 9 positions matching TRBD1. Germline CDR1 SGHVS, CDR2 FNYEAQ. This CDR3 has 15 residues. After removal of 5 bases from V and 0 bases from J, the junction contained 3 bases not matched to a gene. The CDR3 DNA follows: TGTGCCAGCAGCCCAGGACAGGGGAGCACAGATACGCAGTATTTT. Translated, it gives CASSPGQGSTDTQYF.

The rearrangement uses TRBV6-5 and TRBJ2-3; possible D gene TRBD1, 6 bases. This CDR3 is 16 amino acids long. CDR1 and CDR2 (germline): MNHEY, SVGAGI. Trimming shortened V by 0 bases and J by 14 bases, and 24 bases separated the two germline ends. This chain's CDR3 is CASSYSKGQGSPSLYF. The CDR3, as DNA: TGTGCCAGCAGTTACTCGAAAGGCCAGGGGAGCCCCTCGCTGTATTTT.

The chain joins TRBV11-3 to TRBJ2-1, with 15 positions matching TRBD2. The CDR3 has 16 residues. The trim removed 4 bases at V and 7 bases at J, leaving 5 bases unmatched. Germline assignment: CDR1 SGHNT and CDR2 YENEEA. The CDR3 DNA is TGTGCCAGCAGCTGGGGACTAGCGGGAGGAAGGAATGAGCAGTTCTTC. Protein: CASSWGLAGGRNEQFF.

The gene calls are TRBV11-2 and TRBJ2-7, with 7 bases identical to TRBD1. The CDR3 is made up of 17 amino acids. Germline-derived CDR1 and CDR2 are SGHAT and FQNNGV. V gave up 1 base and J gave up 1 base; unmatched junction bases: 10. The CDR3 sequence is CASSLGMFDRESYEQYF. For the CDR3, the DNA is TGTGCCAGCAGCTTAGGGATGTTCGACAGGGAATCCTACGAGCAGTACTTC.

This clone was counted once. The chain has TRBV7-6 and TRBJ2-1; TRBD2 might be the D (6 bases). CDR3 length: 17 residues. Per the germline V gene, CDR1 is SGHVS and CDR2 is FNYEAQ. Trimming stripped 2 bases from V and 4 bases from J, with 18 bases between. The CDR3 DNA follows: TGTGCCAGCAGCTTACGGCCTGTGGAGCGGGCTTACAATGAGCAGTTCTTC. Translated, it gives CASSLRPVERAYNEQFF.

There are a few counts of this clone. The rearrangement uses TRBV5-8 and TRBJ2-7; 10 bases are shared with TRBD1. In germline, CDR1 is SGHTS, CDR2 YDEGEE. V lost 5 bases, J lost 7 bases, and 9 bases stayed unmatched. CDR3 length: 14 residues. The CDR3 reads CASRQTGGLREQYF. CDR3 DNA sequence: TGTGCCAGCAGACAGACAGGGGGCTTGAGGGAGCAGTACTTC.

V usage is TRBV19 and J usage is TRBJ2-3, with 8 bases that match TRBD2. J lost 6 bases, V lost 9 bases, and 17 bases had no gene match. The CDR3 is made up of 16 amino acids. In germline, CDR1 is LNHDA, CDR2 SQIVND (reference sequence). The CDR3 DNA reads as TGTGCCAGCCGTCGGATTCTCAGCGGGAGAGCGGATACGCAGTATTTT. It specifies CASRRILSGRADTQYF.

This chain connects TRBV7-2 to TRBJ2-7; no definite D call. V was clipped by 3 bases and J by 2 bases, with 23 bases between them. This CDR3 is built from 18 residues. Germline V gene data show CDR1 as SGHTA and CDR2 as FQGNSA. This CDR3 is CASSFQHRTRVSPYEQYF. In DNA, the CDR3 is TGTGCCAGCAGCTTTCAACACCGAACACGGGTCAGCCCCTACGAGCAGTACTTC. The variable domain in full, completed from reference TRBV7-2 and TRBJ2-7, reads GAGVSQSPSNKVTEKGKDVELRCDPISGHTALYWYRQSLGQGLEFLIYFQGNSAPDKSGLPSDRFSAERTGGSVSTLTIQRTQQEDSAVYLCASSFQHRTRVSPYEQYFGPGTRLTVT.

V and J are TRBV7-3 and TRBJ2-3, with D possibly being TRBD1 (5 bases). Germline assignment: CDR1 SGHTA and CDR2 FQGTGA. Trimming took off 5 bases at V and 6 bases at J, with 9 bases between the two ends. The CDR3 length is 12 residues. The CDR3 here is CASSLKGDTQYF. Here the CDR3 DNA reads TGTGCCAGCAGCCTCAAGGGGGATACGCAGTATTTT.

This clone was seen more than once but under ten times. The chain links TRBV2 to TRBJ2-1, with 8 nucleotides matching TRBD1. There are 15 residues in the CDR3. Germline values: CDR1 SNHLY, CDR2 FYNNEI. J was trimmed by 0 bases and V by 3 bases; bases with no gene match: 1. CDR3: CASSDGQGSYNEQFF. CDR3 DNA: TGTGCCAGCAGTGATGGACAGGGCTCCTACAATGAGCAGTTCTTC.

The CDR3 sequence is CASSTGASPNEQYF. The DNA of the CDR3 is TGTGCCAGCAGCACTGGCGCTAGCCCGAACGAGCAGTACTTC. The chain links TRBV11-2 to TRBJ2-7, with D perhaps matching TRBD2 (5 bases). Trimming removed 5 bases at V and 5 bases at J, with 16 bases between. The CDR3 is made up of 14 amino acids. CDR1 is SGHAT, CDR2 FQNNGV, per germline.

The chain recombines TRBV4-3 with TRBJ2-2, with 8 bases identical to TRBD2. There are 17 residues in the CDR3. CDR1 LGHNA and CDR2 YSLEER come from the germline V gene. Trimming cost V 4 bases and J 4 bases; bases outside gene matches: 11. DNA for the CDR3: TGCGCCAGCAGCCCCCGCGGCGGGAGGTCGGGCACCGGGGAGCTGTTTTTT. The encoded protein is CASSPRGGRSGTGELFF.